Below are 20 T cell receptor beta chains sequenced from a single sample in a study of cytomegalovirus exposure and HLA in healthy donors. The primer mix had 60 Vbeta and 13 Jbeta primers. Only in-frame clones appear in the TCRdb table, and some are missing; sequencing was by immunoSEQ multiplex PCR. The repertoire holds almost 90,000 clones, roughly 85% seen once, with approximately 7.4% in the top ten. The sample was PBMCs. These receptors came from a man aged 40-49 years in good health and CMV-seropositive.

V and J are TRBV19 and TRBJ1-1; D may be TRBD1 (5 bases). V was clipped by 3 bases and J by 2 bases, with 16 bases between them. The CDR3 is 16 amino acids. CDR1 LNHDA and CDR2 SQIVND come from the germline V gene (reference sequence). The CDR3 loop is CASSIPGGAANTEAFF. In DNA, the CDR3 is TGTGCCAGTAGTATTCCTGGCGGGGCAGCAAACACTGAAGCTTTCTTT.

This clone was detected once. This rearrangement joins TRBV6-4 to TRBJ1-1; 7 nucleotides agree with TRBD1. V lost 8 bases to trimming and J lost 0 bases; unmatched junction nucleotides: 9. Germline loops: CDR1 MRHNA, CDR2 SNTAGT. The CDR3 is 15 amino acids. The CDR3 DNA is TGTGCCAGCTCCCGGGACAGTGGTATGAACACTGAAGCTTTCTTT. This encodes CASSRDSGMNTEAFF.

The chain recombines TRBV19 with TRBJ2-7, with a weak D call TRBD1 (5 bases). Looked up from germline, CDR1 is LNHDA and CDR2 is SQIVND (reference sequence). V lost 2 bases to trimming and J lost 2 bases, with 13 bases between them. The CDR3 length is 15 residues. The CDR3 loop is CASSINQGATYEQYF. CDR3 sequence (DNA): TGTGCCAGTAGTATAAACCAGGGTGCTACCTACGAGCAGTACTTC.

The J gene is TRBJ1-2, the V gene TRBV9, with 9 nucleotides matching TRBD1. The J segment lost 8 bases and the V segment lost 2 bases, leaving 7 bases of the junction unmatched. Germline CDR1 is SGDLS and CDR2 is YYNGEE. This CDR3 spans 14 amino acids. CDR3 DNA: TGTGCCAGCAGCGTTATCGGGACAGGGAACGGCTACACCTTC. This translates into CASSVIGTGNGYTF.

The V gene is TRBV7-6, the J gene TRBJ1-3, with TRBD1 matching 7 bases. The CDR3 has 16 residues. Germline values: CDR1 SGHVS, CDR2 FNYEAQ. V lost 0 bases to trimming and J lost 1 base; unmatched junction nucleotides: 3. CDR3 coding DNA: TGTGCCAGCAGCTTAGCCCCAGGGGGTTCTGGAAACACCATATATTTT. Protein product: CASSLAPGGSGNTIYF. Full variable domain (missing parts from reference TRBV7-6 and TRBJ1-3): GAGVSQSPRYKVTKRGQDVALRCDPISGHVSLYWYRQALGQGPEFLTYFNYEAQQDKSGLPNDRFSAERPEGSISTLTIQRTEQRDSAMYRCASSLAPGGSGNTIYFGEGSWLTVV.

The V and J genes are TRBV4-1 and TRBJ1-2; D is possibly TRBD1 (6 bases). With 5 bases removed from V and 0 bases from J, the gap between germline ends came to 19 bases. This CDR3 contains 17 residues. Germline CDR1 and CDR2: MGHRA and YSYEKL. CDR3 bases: TGCGCCAGCAGCGTACCTCTCCGGACAGCCCCTAACTATGGCTACACCTTC. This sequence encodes CASSVPLRTAPNYGYTF.

The CDR3 nucleotides are TGTGCCAGCAGCCCCTCTCCAGCGGGTTCTCGCTACGAGCAGTACTTC. It translates to CASSPSPAGSRYEQYF. The chain joins TRBV9 to TRBJ2-7; tentatively, D is TRBD2 (6 bases). The V end was cut by 4 bases, the J end by 3 bases, with 20 bases between. The CDR3 is 16 residues long. Germline V lookup: CDR1 SGDLS, CDR2 YYNGEE.

CDR3 region: CASSETVQGNEQYF. The CDR3 coding sequence is TGCGCCAGCAGTGAGACGGTACAGGGGAACGAGCAGTACTTC. The chain carries TRBV10-1 and TRBJ2-5; 7 bases fit TRBD1. Matching the DNA end better, TRBJ2-7 makes the J call doubtful. This CDR3 contains 14 residues. Germline CDR1 reads WNHNN; CDR2 reads SYGVQD (reference sequence).

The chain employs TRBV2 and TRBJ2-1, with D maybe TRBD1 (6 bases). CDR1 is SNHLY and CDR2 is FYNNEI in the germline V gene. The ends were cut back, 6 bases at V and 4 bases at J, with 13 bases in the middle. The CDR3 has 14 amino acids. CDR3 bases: TGTGCCAGCAGGCCTACAGGGTTATACAATGAGCAGTTCTTC. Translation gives CASRPTGLYNEQFF.

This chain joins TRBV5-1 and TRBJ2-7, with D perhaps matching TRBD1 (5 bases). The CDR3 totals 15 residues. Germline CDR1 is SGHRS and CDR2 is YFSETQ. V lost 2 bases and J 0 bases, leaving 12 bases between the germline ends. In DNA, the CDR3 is TGCGCCAGCAGCTTTGGGGCGACCCCCTCCTACGAGCAGTACTTC. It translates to CASSFGATPSYEQYF.

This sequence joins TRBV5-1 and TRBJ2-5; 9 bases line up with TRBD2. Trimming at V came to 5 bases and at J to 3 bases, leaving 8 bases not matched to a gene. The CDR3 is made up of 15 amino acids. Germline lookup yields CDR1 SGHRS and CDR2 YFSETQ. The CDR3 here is CASSGLSGSKETQYF. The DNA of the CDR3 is TGCGCCAGCAGTGGGCTTAGCGGGAGTAAAGAGACCCAGTACTTC.

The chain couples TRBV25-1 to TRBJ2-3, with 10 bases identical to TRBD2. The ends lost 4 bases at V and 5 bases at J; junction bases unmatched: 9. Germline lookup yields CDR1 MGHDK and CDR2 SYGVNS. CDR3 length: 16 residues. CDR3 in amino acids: CASSGGGASGRDTQYF. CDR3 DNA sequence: TGTGCCAGCAGTGGAGGGGGGGCTAGCGGGAGAGATACGCAGTATTTT.

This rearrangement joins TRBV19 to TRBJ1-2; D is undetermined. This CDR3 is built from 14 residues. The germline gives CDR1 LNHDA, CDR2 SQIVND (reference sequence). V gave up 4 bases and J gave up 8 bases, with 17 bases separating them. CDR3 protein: CASSNSGDLGGYTF. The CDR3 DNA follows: TGTGCCAGTAGTAACAGCGGTGACCTCGGGGGCTACACCTTC.

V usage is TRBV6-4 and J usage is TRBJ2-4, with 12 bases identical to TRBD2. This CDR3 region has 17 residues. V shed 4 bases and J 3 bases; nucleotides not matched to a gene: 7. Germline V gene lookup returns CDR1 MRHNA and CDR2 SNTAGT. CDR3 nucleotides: TGTGCCAGCAGTGGGCCCCCGACTAGCGGGGGCAAAAACATTCAGTACTTC. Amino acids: CASSGPPTSGGKNIQYF.

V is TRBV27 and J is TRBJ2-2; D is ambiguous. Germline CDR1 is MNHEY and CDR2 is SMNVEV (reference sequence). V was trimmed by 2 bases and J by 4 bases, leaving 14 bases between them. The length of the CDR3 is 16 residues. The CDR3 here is CASSLTGGLLTGELFF. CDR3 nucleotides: TGTGCCAGCAGTTTAACTGGCGGCCTCCTCACCGGGGAGCTGTTTTTT.

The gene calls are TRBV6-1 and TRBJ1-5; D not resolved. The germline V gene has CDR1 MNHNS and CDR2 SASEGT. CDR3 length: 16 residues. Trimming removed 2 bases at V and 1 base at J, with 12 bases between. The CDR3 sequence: CASSENAGRSNQPQHF. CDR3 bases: TGTGCCAGCAGTGAAAATGCGGGAAGGAGCAATCAGCCCCAGCATTTT.

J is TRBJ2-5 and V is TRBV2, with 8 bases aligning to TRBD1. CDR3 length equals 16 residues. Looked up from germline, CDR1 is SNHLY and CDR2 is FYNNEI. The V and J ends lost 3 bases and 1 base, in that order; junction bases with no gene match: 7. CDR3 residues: CASSERRTGLQETQYF. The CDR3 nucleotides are TGTGCCAGCAGTGAGCGGAGGACAGGGCTCCAAGAGACCCAGTACTTC.

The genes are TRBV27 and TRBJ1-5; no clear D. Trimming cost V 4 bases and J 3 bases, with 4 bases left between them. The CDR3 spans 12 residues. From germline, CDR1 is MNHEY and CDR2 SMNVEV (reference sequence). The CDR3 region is CASSSLNQPQHF. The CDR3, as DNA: TGTGCCAGCAGTTCCCTCAATCAGCCCCAGCATTTT.

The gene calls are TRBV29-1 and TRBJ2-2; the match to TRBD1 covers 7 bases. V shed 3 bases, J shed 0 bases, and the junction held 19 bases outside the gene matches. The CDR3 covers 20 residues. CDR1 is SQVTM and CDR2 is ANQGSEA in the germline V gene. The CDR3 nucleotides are TGCAGCGTTGACCATGACAGGGTTGCCAGTTTTCAAACGAACACCGGGGAGCTGTTTTTT. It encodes CSVDHDRVASFQTNTGELFF.

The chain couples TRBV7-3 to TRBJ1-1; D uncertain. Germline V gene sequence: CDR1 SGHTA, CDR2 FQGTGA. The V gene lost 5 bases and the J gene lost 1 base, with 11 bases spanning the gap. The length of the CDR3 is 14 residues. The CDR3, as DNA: TGTGCCAGCAGCAAGAGCTATGGGAACACTGAAGCTTTCTTT. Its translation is CASSKSYGNTEAFF.